The 10 T cell receptor beta chains listed next were all sequenced from one sample in a study of technical replicates of blood from a handful of donors. The method was immunoSEQ multiplex PCR; TCRdb's version includes in-frame clones alone and lacks a portion of them. The sample contains 85,000 to 100,000 clones, 95% of which appear only once. The sequenced sample was T cells isolated from PBMCs. The source of these receptors is a human donor in good health.

The rearrangement uses TRBV6-5 and TRBJ1-6, with D tentatively TRBD1 (5 bases). The CDR3 loop spans 14 amino acids. The germline CDR1 and CDR2 sequences are MNHEY and SVGAGI. V gave up 0 bases and J gave up 10 bases, with 10 bases separating them. CDR3 bases: TGTGCCAGCAGTTACTCGGCGACAGTCTCACCCCTCCACTTT. It encodes CASSYSATVSPLHF.

The chain links TRBV19 to TRBJ2-1; 8 bases match TRBD1. V dropped 8 bases and J dropped 10; count of bases not matched to a gene: 10. The CDR3 totals 13 residues. From germline, CDR1 is LNHDA and CDR2 SQIVND (reference sequence). CDR3 sequence (DNA): TGTGCCAGTCTCGAACCGACAGGGGACGAGCAGTTCTTC. Amino acid sequence: CASLEPTGDEQFF. Looking up the rest from reference TRBV19 and TRBJ2-1 gives the full variable domain: DGGITQSPKYLFRKEGQNVTLSCEQNLNHDAMYWYRQDPGQGLRLIYYSQIVNDFQKGDIAEGYSVSREKKESFPLTVTSAQKNPTAFYLCASLEPTGDEQFFGPGTRLTVL.

The chain links TRBV9 to TRBJ1-5; D unresolved. Trimming removed 0 bases from V and 7 bases from J, with 11 bases in between. In germline, CDR1 is SGDLS, CDR2 YYNGEE. CDR3 length: 14 amino acids. The CDR3 sequence is CASSVEPGRQPQHF. For the CDR3, the DNA is TGTGCCAGCAGCGTAGAGCCAGGCCGGCAGCCCCAGCATTTT.

The chain is built from TRBV6-6 and TRBJ1-6, with D unclear. The ends were cut back, 5 bases at V and 9 bases at J, with 17 bases in the middle. In germline, CDR1 is MNHNY, CDR2 SVGAGI (reference sequence). The CDR3 has 15 residues. The CDR3 here is CASSPPVGEGSPLHF. The CDR3 DNA is TGTGCCAGCAGTCCCCCGGTGGGCGAGGGTTCACCCCTCCACTTT.

This chain uses TRBV7-9 with TRBJ2-3, with TRBD1 matching over 9 bases. The CDR3 has 14 amino acids. Per the germline V gene, CDR1 is SEHNR and CDR2 is FQNEAQ (reference sequence). With 5 bases clipped from V and 4 bases from J, the junction kept 4 bases outside the gene matches. CDR3 sequence: CASSGTGRADTQYF. The DNA for the CDR3 is TGTGCCAGCAGCGGGACAGGGAGGGCAGATACGCAGTATTTT.

The chain is built from TRBV5-1 and TRBJ2-5; 8 bases agree with TRBD2. Germline lookup yields CDR1 SGHRS and CDR2 YFSETQ. The CDR3 length is 17 residues. V lost 0 bases and J lost 5; bases outside the gene matches: 12. The CDR3 is CASSLGAAGLAAETQYF. The DNA of the CDR3 is TGCGCCAGCAGCTTGGGGGCCGCCGGACTAGCAGCCGAGACCCAGTACTTC.

This chain links TRBV5-1 with TRBJ2-5, with D maybe TRBD1 (6 bases). V was trimmed by 4 bases and J by 2 bases, leaving 15 bases between them. This CDR3 has 15 amino acids. The V gene's germline CDR1 is SGHRS and CDR2 YFSETQ. CDR3: CASSPGRTAQETQYF. The CDR3 nucleotides read TGCGCCAGCAGCCCTGGGCGGACAGCGCAAGAGACCCAGTACTTC.

The genes are TRBV6-5 and TRBJ2-2; D is ambiguous. CDR3 length: 13 amino acids. Between the trimmed V and J ends, which lost 10 bases and 5 bases, there was a span of 14 bases. Germline CDR1 is MNHEY and CDR2 is SVGAGI. CDR3: CAILSTGTGELFF. Here the CDR3 DNA reads TGTGCCATTCTGTCAACTGGTACCGGGGAGCTGTTTTTT.

This clone was picked up one time. This rearrangement joins TRBV2 to TRBJ2-7; D possibly corresponds to TRBD1 (5 bases). The CDR3 loop spans 14 amino acids. Per the germline V gene, CDR1 is SNHLY and CDR2 is FYNNEI. V was pared by 1 base and J by 4 bases, with 11 bases between. The CDR3 loop is CASSEGPGLYEQYF. The CDR3 bases are TGTGCCAGCAGTGAAGGGCCAGGGTTATACGAGCAGTACTTC.

The chain has TRBV9 and TRBJ2-7; 8 bases are a match to TRBD1. This CDR3 spans 15 amino acids. The V gene's germline CDR1 is SGDLS and CDR2 YYNGEE. V shed 4 bases and J 6 bases; nucleotides not matched to a gene: 12. CDR3 nucleotides: TGTGCCAGCAGCACCACCCCTCAGGGGGCGGTCGAGCAGTACTTC. Translation: CASSTTPQGAVEQYF.